In its sample, the clone carrying this T cell receptor beta chain was seen a few times. Other DNA sequences of this sample code for an identical CDR3. This entry belongs to a study of blood T cell repertoires in COVID-19. Trimming cost V 9 bases and J 2 bases, with 14 bases left between them. There are 13 residues in the CDR3. Libraries were prepared by immunoSEQ multiplex PCR; TCRdb keeps only in-frame clonotypes and omits some of them. The table has fewer than 150,000 clones, about 86% seen once. The chain uses TRBV12-3 or TRBV12-4 and TRBJ2-7, with D possibly matching TRBD2 (6 bases). Input material: peripheral blood. This clonotype originated in a woman in her thirties or forties with acute or convalescent COVID-19. CDR3 DNA: TGTGCCAGTTCGGGCGGGGCTACCTACGAGCAGTACTTC. Residues: CASSGGATYEQYF.